One and the same sample provided the 26 T cell receptor beta chains below, sequenced in a study of cytomegalovirus exposure and HLA in healthy donors (dated 2017 in TCRdb). Receptor libraries were prepared by the immunoSEQ multiplex PCR assay. For the multiplex PCR, a mixture combining 60 forward primers for TCR Vbeta segments and 13 reverse primers for TCR Jbeta segments was used. This immuneACCESS table, as held by TCRdb, lists in-frame sequences with V and J called but not all clones. Of the missing ones, under half trace to an unresolved V gene in checked studies; the others have no known cause. For this sample the table gives roughly 160,000 clones, of which approximately 88% were detected only once. The ten largest account for less than 0.4% of the sample. What was sequenced was PBMCs. The receptors derive from a boy under 10 years old in good health and CMV-seronegative.

The gene calls are TRBV19 and TRBJ1-3, with D maybe TRBD1 (6 bases). Germline CDR1 reads LNHDA; CDR2 reads SQIVND (reference sequence). The V end was cut by 6 bases, the J end by 4 bases, with 16 bases between. The CDR3 length is 15 residues. CDR3 DNA: TGTGCCAGTAGCCCCATGGGGGCAGACGGAAACACCATATATTTT. Its protein product is CASSPMGADGNTIYF.

The V gene is TRBV6-5, the J gene TRBJ1-1, with 7 bases matching TRBD1. The CDR3 covers 13 residues. The trim removed 6 bases at V and 4 bases at J, leaving 5 bases unmatched. In germline, CDR1 is MNHEY, CDR2 SVGAGI. The CDR3 is CASRRGTATEAFF. CDR3 bases: TGTGCCAGCAGACGTGGGACAGCCACTGAAGCTTTCTTT.

This chain links TRBV19 with TRBJ2-6; D might be TRBD1 (6 bases). Germline V gene data show CDR1 as LNHDA and CDR2 as SQIVND (reference sequence). The CDR3 runs to 15 residues. V lost 4 bases and J lost 4, with 11 bases in between. For the CDR3, the DNA is TGTGCCAGTAGTACACAGGGAGAGGGGGCCAACGTCCTGACTTTC. As protein: CASSTQGEGANVLTF.

The chain joins TRBV25-1 to TRBJ2-5; the D gene is possibly TRBD1 (6 bases). The CDR3 spans 14 residues. From germline, CDR1 is MGHDK and CDR2 SYGVNS. The V end was cut by 4 bases, the J end by 2 bases, with 11 bases between. The CDR3 sequence is CASSAYGQQETQYF. The CDR3 region has the DNA TGTGCCAGCAGTGCGTACGGACAGCAAGAGACCCAGTACTTC.

This clone showed up just once. The chain combines TRBV10-3 with TRBJ2-5, with 7 bases fitting TRBD1. Unmatched junction bases numbered 15, after V lost 6 bases and J lost 2 bases. The length of the CDR3 is 17 residues. Germline values: CDR1 ENHRY, CDR2 SYGVKD. This chain's CDR3 is CAISGGQAREIQETQYF. The CDR3 bases are TGTGCCATCAGCGGAGGACAGGCCAGAGAGATTCAAGAGACCCAGTACTTC.

The chain uses TRBV27 and TRBJ2-3; no firm D call. V dropped 8 bases and J dropped 0 bases, with 15 bases sitting between them. The CDR3 loop spans 15 amino acids. Germline V CDR1 and CDR2: MNHEY, SMNVEV (reference sequence). The CDR3 region is CASSSRPLSTDTQYF. CDR3 nucleotides: TGTGCCAGCTCCTCGCGGCCTCTTAGCACAGATACGCAGTATTTT.

The J gene is TRBJ2-1, the V gene TRBV6-5, with D possibly matching TRBD2 (6 bases). Trimming took off 7 bases at V and 0 bases at J, with 13 bases between the two ends. Germline loops: CDR1 MNHEY, CDR2 SVGAGI. CDR3 length equals 15 residues. The CDR3 sequence: CASNFRRGSYNEQFF. In DNA, the CDR3 is TGTGCCAGCAACTTCCGGCGGGGCTCCTACAATGAGCAGTTCTTC.

The chain couples TRBV7-2 to TRBJ1-5; 10 bases align to TRBD1. J was trimmed by 6 bases and V by 4 bases; bases with no gene match: 3. The germline CDR1 and CDR2 sequences are SGHTA and FQGNSA. The CDR3 loop spans 14 amino acids. CDR3 sequence (DNA): TGTGCCAGCAGCTCCCGACAGGGGGCTCAGCCCCAGCATTTT. The encoded protein is CASSSRQGAQPQHF. The full variable domain, completed using reference TRBV7-2 and TRBJ1-5, is GAGVSQSPSNKVTEKGKDVELRCDPISGHTALYWYRQSLGQGLEFLIYFQGNSAPDKSGLPSDRFSAERTGGSVSTLTIQRTQQEDSAVYLCASSSRQGAQPQHFGDGTRLSIL.

V and J are TRBV30 and TRBJ2-2, with a possible D match to TRBD1 (5 bases). Germline V CDR1 and CDR2: GTSNPN, SVGIG (reference sequence). This CDR3 region has 14 residues. Trimming pared 0 bases from V and 5 bases from J, leaving 10 bases between. The CDR3 DNA reads as TGTGCCTGGAGTGTACTGACAGAAACCGGGGAGCTGTTTTTT. Translation: CAWSVLTETGELFF.

This sequence joins TRBV6-5 and TRBJ2-3, with D possibly matching TRBD1 (5 bases). The CDR3 is made up of 14 amino acids. V shed 2 bases and J shed 0 bases, with 6 bases lying between them. CDR1 and CDR2 (germline): MNHEY, SVGAGI. The CDR3 loop reads CASSYDSSTDTQYF. In DNA, the CDR3 is TGTGCCAGCAGTTACGACAGCAGCACAGATACGCAGTATTTT.

The V call is TRBV7-2, the J call TRBJ2-1; D possibly corresponds to TRBD2 (5 bases). This CDR3 is built from 15 residues. Germline V gene sequence: CDR1 SGHTA, CDR2 FQGNSA. Trimming stripped 1 base from V and 5 bases from J, with 12 bases between. The CDR3 reads CASSLVGRADNEQFF. The CDR3 DNA follows: TGTGCCAGCAGCTTAGTCGGGCGGGCAGACAATGAGCAGTTCTTC.

The chain is built from TRBV30 and TRBJ2-4; the D gene is possibly TRBD2 (5 bases). Germline CDR1 and CDR2: GTSNPN and SVGIG (reference sequence). V dropped 3 bases and J dropped 4 bases, with 7 bases sitting between them. This CDR3 spans 12 amino acids. CDR3 amino acids: CAWRSGKNIQYF. In nucleotides, the CDR3 is TGTGCCTGGAGGAGCGGTAAAAACATTCAGTACTTC.

This sequence joins TRBV6-7 and TRBJ2-1, with 7 bases that match TRBD2. TRBV6-7 is an open reading frame whose function is uncertain. The V gene end was trimmed by 0 bases and the J gene end by 0 bases; junction bases not matched to a gene: 11. CDR3 length: 19 residues. The CDR3, as DNA: TGTGCCAGCAGTTACTCGTGGAGACTAGCCGATAGCTCCTACAATGAGCAGTTCTTC. The encoded protein is CASSYSWRLADSSYNEQFF.

The genes are TRBV19 and TRBJ2-3, with 10 positions matching TRBD1. CDR3 length: 16 amino acids. Per the germline V gene, CDR1 is LNHDA and CDR2 is SQIVND (reference sequence). The junction had 9 bases not matched to a gene; V was cut back by 5 bases and J by 4 bases. The CDR3 reads CASSARTGGFPDTQYF. The DNA of the CDR3 is TGTGCCAGTAGTGCTCGGACAGGGGGGTTTCCAGATACGCAGTATTTT.

The J gene is TRBJ2-7, the V gene TRBV5-4; D might be TRBD2 (6 bases). The V end lost 0 bases, the J end lost 2 bases, and 9 bases lay between the germline ends. CDR1 and CDR2 (germline): SGHNT, YYREEE (reference sequence). The CDR3 totals 14 residues. The CDR3 spells CASSLAGDPYEQYF. For the CDR3, the DNA is TGTGCCAGCAGCTTGGCGGGGGACCCCTACGAGCAGTACTTC.

This clone was detected only once. This chain links TRBV6-5 with TRBJ2-3, with 11 bases that match TRBD2. The CDR3 spans 14 residues. V lost 6 bases, J lost 5 bases, and 4 bases stayed unmatched. Germline V gene data show CDR1 as MNHEY and CDR2 as SVGAGI. The CDR3 nucleotides are TGTGCCAGCAGAATAGCGGGAGGGAGAGATACGCAGTATTTT. This gives the protein CASRIAGGRDTQYF.

This chain connects TRBV5-1 to TRBJ1-4; D not certain. V was cut by 0 bases and J by 8 bases, with 11 bases left in between. Per the germline V gene, CDR1 is SGHRS and CDR2 is YFSETQ. The CDR3 extends over 14 amino acids. The CDR3 region has the DNA TGCGCCAGCAGCTTGGCCGAGGGATTCGAAAAACTGTTTTTT. This encodes CASSLAEGFEKLFF.

This chain uses TRBV6-1 with TRBJ2-5, with TRBD2 identical over 9 bases. Per germline, CDR1 MNHNS and CDR2 SASEGT. Trimming cost V 7 bases and J 5 bases; bases outside gene matches: 8. CDR3 size: 14 residues. The CDR3 loop is CASIISGSGETQYF. Written as DNA, the CDR3 is TGTGCCAGCATTATTAGCGGGAGCGGGGAGACCCAGTACTTC.

This clone was seen only once. The rearrangement uses TRBV18 and TRBJ2-6; possibly TRBD2 for D (6 bases). The CDR3 sequence is 15 residues long. Per germline, CDR1 KGHSH and CDR2 LQKENI. V was cut by 3 bases and J by 1 base, with 7 bases left in between. The CDR3 spells CASSPEGSGANVLTF. The CDR3 coding sequence is TGTGCCAGCTCACCGGAGGGTTCTGGGGCCAACGTCCTGACTTTC.

The genes are TRBV6-6 and TRBJ1-1; 10 nucleotides agree with TRBD1. Trimming removed 10 bases from V and 1 base from J; junction bases left unmatched: 12. The V gene's germline CDR1 is MNHNY and CDR2 SVGAGI (reference sequence). The CDR3 loop spans 16 amino acids. The CDR3 sequence: CATNLIRDRGNTEAFF. In nucleotides, the CDR3 is TGTGCCACAAATTTAATCCGGGACAGGGGGAACACTGAAGCTTTCTTT.

The genes are TRBV2 and TRBJ2-5; 11 bases agree with TRBD2. V dropped 6 bases and J dropped 7; count of bases not matched to a gene: 10. CDR1 SNHLY and CDR2 FYNNEI come from the germline V gene. The CDR3 consists of 15 residues. The CDR3 DNA sequence: TGTGCCAGCAGAGCTGCGACTAGCGGGATGGGGACCCAGTACTTC. Translating gives CASRAATSGMGTQYF.

This rearrangement joins TRBV6-6 to TRBJ1-2, with D possibly TRBD1 on 5 matching bases. Germline V gene lookup returns CDR1 MNHNY and CDR2 SVGAGI (reference sequence). This CDR3 comprises 14 residues. Trimming cost V 3 bases and J 4 bases, with 12 bases left between them. In DNA form, the CDR3 reads TGTGCCAGCAGTTATTACGGGCAGGGCTATGGCTACACCTTC. It encodes CASSYYGQGYGYTF.

V gene TRBV5-6 combines with J gene TRBJ1-6; a weak D match, TRBD1 (6 bases). Germline assignment: CDR1 SGHDT and CDR2 YYEEEE. V lost 2 bases and J lost 7, with 16 bases in between. The CDR3 length is 16 residues. The CDR3, as DNA: TGTGCCAGCAGCTTACGTGACGGGGGGCGGAATTCACCCCTCCACTTT. Translation: CASSLRDGGRNSPLHF.

The chain has TRBV5-1 and TRBJ1-3; TRBD1 might be the D (5 bases). In germline, CDR1 is SGHRS, CDR2 YFSETQ. Trimming pared 0 bases from V and 4 bases from J, leaving 11 bases between. There are 15 residues in the CDR3. This chain's CDR3 is CASSLVAGRGNTIYF. DNA for the CDR3: TGCGCCAGCAGCTTGGTGGCAGGGCGAGGAAACACCATATATTTT.

This chain uses TRBV10-3 with TRBJ2-1; D may be TRBD2 (6 bases). Germline V gives CDR1 ENHRY, CDR2 SYGVKD. V was shortened by 7 bases and J by 2 bases, with 15 bases between the two germline ends. The CDR3 is 15 amino acids. The CDR3: CAINPGGRTYNEQFF. The CDR3 DNA is TGTGCCATCAACCCCGGGGGACGCACCTACAATGAGCAGTTCTTC.

The rearrangement links TRBV4-2 to TRBJ2-5; 7 bases align to TRBD2. The CDR3 is made up of 16 amino acids. From germline, CDR1 is LGHNA and CDR2 YNFKEQ. J gave up 0 bases and V 1 base, and 5 bases lay outside the gene matches. The CDR3 region has the DNA TGTGCCAGCAGCCAAGGGGTTAGCGGGTACCAAGAGACCCAGTACTTC. This encodes CASSQGVSGYQETQYF.